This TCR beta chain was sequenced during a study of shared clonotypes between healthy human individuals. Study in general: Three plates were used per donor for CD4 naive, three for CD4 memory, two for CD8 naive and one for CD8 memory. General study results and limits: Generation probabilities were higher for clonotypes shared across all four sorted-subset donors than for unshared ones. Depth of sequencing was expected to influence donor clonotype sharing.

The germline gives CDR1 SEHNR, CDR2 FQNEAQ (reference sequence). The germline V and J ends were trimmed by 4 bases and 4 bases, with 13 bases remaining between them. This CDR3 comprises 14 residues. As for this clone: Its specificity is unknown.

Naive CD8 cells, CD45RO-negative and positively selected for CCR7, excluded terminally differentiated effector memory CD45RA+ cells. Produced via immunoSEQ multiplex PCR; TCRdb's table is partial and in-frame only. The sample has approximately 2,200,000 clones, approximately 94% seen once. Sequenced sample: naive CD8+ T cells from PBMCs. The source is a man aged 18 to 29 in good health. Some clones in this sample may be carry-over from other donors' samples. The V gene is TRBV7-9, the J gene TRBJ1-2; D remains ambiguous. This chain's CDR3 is CASSSFDSSYGYTF. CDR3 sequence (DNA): TGTGCCAGCAGCTCCTTCGATTCAAGCTATGGCTACACCTTC.